Below are 24 T cell receptor beta chains sequenced from a single sample in a study of T cells after posttransplantation cyclophosphamide. Measured with immunoSEQ multiplex PCR; TCRdb has only the in-frame clones, and not every one. The data show about 3,800 clones, 95% seen once. The source material was naive CD4+ T cells sorted from PBMCs. These receptors were collected from a man between 50 and 59 years old.

The chain employs TRBV7-9 and TRBJ2-3; D gene uncertain. Trimming took off 2 bases at V and 0 bases at J, with 9 bases between the two ends. This CDR3 comprises 15 residues. The germline V gene has CDR1 SEHNR and CDR2 FQNEAQ (reference sequence). The CDR3 sequence is CASSLNELSTDTQYF. The CDR3 nucleotides are TGTGCCAGCAGCTTAAATGAGCTCAGCACAGATACGCAGTATTTT.

This clone has only one observation. The chain is built from TRBV5-4 and TRBJ2-3, with 12 bases matching TRBD2. The CDR3 consists of 16 residues. V was clipped by 4 bases and J by 6 bases; unmatched bases: 9. Germline V gene lookup returns CDR1 SGHNT and CDR2 YYREEE (reference sequence). The CDR3 loop is CASSTASGGARDTQYF. In nucleotides, the CDR3 is TGTGCCAGCAGCACCGCTAGCGGGGGGGCAAGGGATACGCAGTATTTT.

This chain joins TRBV5-4 and TRBJ2-3; 8 nucleotides match TRBD2. V lost 3 bases, J lost 4 bases, and 7 bases stayed unmatched. Germline loops: CDR1 SGHNT, CDR2 YYREEE (reference sequence). The CDR3 length is 15 residues. The CDR3 is CASSSISGTADTQYF. CDR3 DNA: TGTGCCAGCAGCTCTATTAGCGGGACCGCAGATACGCAGTATTTT. Drawing the rest from reference TRBV5-4 and TRBJ2-3, the complete variable domain is ETGVTQSPTHLIKTRGQQVTLRCSSQSGHNTVSWYQQALGQGPQFIFQYYREEENGRGNFPPRFSGLQFPNYSSELNVNALELDDSALYLCASSSISGTADTQYFGPGTRLTVL.

The chain uses TRBV18 and TRBJ1-2, with a possible D match to TRBD1 (5 bases). Trimming shortened V by 3 bases and J by 6 bases, and 17 bases separated the two germline ends. This CDR3 is 15 amino acids long. The germline CDR1 and CDR2 sequences are KGHSH and LQKENI. The CDR3 DNA is TGTGCCAGCTCACCCAAGCGGGAAGGGGTTCATGGCTACACCTTC. Amino acid sequence: CASSPKREGVHGYTF.

The rearrangement links TRBV27 to TRBJ2-7; perhaps TRBD2 as D (6 bases). The CDR3 is 15 amino acids. V lost 7 bases and J lost 3, with 19 bases in between. Germline CDR1 and CDR2: MNHEY and SMNVEV (reference sequence). This chain's CDR3 is CASTFRGRRGYEQYF. The CDR3 DNA reads as TGTGCCAGCACTTTTAGGGGACGGAGGGGCTACGAGCAGTACTTC.

The J gene is TRBJ2-1, the V gene TRBV7-2, with 9 bases identical to TRBD1. This CDR3 region has 13 residues. V was clipped by 5 bases and J by 6 bases; unmatched bases: 2. The germline gives CDR1 SGHTA, CDR2 FQGNSA. DNA for the CDR3: TGTGCCAGCAGCCGGACAGGGGTCAATGAGCAGTTCTTC. Translated, it gives CASSRTGVNEQFF.

This rearrangement joins TRBV9 to TRBJ2-1; D is perhaps TRBD2 (5 bases). The V gene lost 0 bases and the J gene lost 7 bases, with 8 bases spanning the gap. The CDR3 is 13 residues long. The germline V gene has CDR1 SGDLS and CDR2 YYNGEE. CDR3 nucleotides: TGTGCCAGCAGCGTAGCGAGAGGGAATGAGCAGTTCTTC. Amino acid sequence: CASSVARGNEQFF.

This rearrangement joins TRBV18 to TRBJ1-5; maybe TRBD1 (6 bases). CDR3 size: 14 residues. V was shortened by 3 bases and J by 5 bases, with 11 bases between the two germline ends. Per germline, CDR1 KGHSH and CDR2 LQKENI. This CDR3 is CASSPGGPDQPQHF. CDR3 bases: TGTGCCAGCTCACCTGGGGGCCCGGATCAGCCCCAGCATTTT.

The rearrangement uses TRBV27 and TRBJ2-7, with 11 bases that match TRBD2. This CDR3 has 14 amino acids. CDR1 and CDR2 (germline): MNHEY, SMNVEV (reference sequence). The V and J ends lost 7 bases and 3 bases, in that order; junction bases with no gene match: 5. The CDR3 spells CASKELAGVYEQYF. CDR3 sequence (DNA): TGTGCCAGCAAGGAACTAGCGGGAGTCTACGAGCAGTACTTC.

The chain carries TRBV2 and TRBJ1-6; no firm D call. V lost 4 bases to trimming and J lost 10 bases, with 5 bases between them. Germline CDR1 reads SNHLY; CDR2 reads FYNNEI. There are 11 residues in the CDR3. The chain's CDR3 is CASSAESPLHF. CDR3 coding DNA: TGTGCCAGCAGTGCTGAGTCACCCCTCCACTTT.

This chain joins TRBV4-1 and TRBJ1-6, with D tentatively TRBD1 (6 bases). V dropped 0 bases and J dropped 6 bases, with 12 bases sitting between them. The germline V gene has CDR1 MGHRA and CDR2 YSYEKL. The length of the CDR3 is 16 residues. The chain's CDR3 is CASSQEVGQFNSPLHF. CDR3 nucleotides: TGCGCCAGCAGCCAAGAGGTCGGACAGTTTAATTCACCCCTCCACTTT.

This clone was counted a single time. V usage is TRBV5-1 and J usage is TRBJ1-3; possible D gene TRBD1, 6 bases. This CDR3 is built from 13 residues. Trimming left V 4 bases short and J 4 bases short, with 9 bases between. Germline V gene data show CDR1 as SGHRS and CDR2 as YFSETQ. The CDR3 here is CASSQGLGNTIYF. The CDR3 DNA reads as TGCGCCAGCAGCCAGGGGTTAGGAAACACCATATATTTT.

J is TRBJ2-1 and V is TRBV5-4; 7 bases are a match to TRBD2. Germline V CDR1 and CDR2: SGHNT, YYREEE (reference sequence). This CDR3 contains 13 residues. V dropped 4 bases and J dropped 10; count of bases not matched to a gene: 8. The CDR3 region has the DNA TGTGCCAGCAGCGTACTAGCGACCGGGGAGCAGTTCTTC. Translation gives CASSVLATGEQFF.

V usage is TRBV20-1 and J usage is TRBJ2-1; D gene uncertain. V lost 4 bases to trimming and J lost 4 bases, with 5 bases between them. This CDR3 spans 11 amino acids. CDR1 DFQATT and CDR2 SNEGSKA come from the germline V gene (reference sequence). The CDR3 sequence is CSATPYNEQFF. For the CDR3, the DNA is TGCAGTGCTACCCCTTACAATGAGCAGTTCTTC.

The genes are TRBV28 and TRBJ2-1; TRBD2 might be the D (5 bases). There are 16 residues in the CDR3. Germline CDR1 is MDHEN and CDR2 is SYDVKM. Trimming removed 0 bases at V and 5 bases at J, with 14 bases between. The CDR3 protein is CASSLWVTSVNNEQFF. CDR3 in DNA: TGTGCCAGCAGTTTATGGGTTACTAGTGTAAACAATGAGCAGTTCTTC.

The chain recombines TRBV10-3 with TRBJ2-3, with a tentative D call TRBD2 (7 bases). The CDR3 spans 12 residues. CDR1 ENHRY and CDR2 SYGVKD come from the germline V gene. Trimming stripped 11 bases from V and 4 bases from J, with 13 bases between. The DNA for the CDR3 is TGTGCCGCCTCGGGGGGCCCAGATACGCAGTATTTT. Encoded protein: CAASGGPDTQYF.

The genes are TRBV5-4 and TRBJ2-1, with 7 nucleotides matching TRBD1. V shed 2 bases and J 4 bases; nucleotides not matched to a gene: 3. Germline V lookup: CDR1 SGHNT, CDR2 YYREEE (reference sequence). This CDR3 region has 14 residues. CDR3 in DNA: TGTGCCAGCAGCTTTGGGACAGTTTACAATGAGCAGTTCTTC. Its translation: CASSFGTVYNEQFF.

The J gene is TRBJ2-5, the V gene TRBV7-9, with 8 bases that match TRBD2. Germline values: CDR1 SEHNR, CDR2 FQNEAQ (reference sequence). Losses at the gene ends were 3 bases for V and 5 bases for J; bases not matched to a gene: 8. This CDR3 is 15 amino acids long. The CDR3: CASSFRSGGPETQYF. Written as DNA, the CDR3 is TGTGCCAGCAGCTTTCGGTCGGGAGGGCCGGAGACCCAGTACTTC.

The chain has TRBV5-1 and TRBJ1-2; 9 positions agree with TRBD1. The CDR3 contains 13 residues. With V trimmed by 10 bases and J by 7 bases, 11 bases remained unmatched. Germline CDR1 reads SGHRS; CDR2 reads YFSETQ. The CDR3 sequence is CASSEQGARGYTF. Written as DNA, the CDR3 is TGCGCCTCCTCAGAACAGGGGGCGCGTGGCTACACCTTC.

This clone was observed once. This chain links TRBV6-1 with TRBJ2-7, with TRBD1 identical over 8 bases. The J segment lost 1 base and the V segment lost 6 bases, leaving 5 bases of the junction unmatched. CDR1 MNHNS and CDR2 SASEGT come from the germline V gene. This CDR3 has 14 amino acids. The DNA of the CDR3 is TGTGCCAGCAGCCGGGACAGGCTGTCCTACGAGCAGTACTTC. Protein sequence: CASSRDRLSYEQYF.

This chain uses TRBV6-5 with TRBJ1-1, with D tentatively TRBD1 (5 bases). The ends were cut back, 0 bases at V and 7 bases at J, with 9 bases in the middle. The germline gives CDR1 MNHEY, CDR2 SVGAGI. The CDR3 totals 13 residues. CDR3 in amino acids: CASSYSRAVEAFF. The CDR3 DNA reads TGTGCCAGCAGTTACTCCAGGGCGGTTGAAGCTTTCTTT.

The chain recombines TRBV4-1 with TRBJ1-1; D is perhaps TRBD1 (6 bases). V was pared by 7 bases and J by 5 bases, with 23 bases between. Germline V gene sequence: CDR1 MGHRA, CDR2 YSYEKL. There are 16 residues in the CDR3. CDR3 in DNA: TGCGCCAGCAACACAATGGGAGGGGGGGCGCGTACTGAAGCTTTCTTT. It is translated as CASNTMGGGARTEAFF.

This clone was observed a single time. The genes are TRBV5-4 and TRBJ1-6; the D gene is possibly TRBD1 (6 bases). The ends were cut back, 3 bases at V and 7 bases at J, with 17 bases in the middle. The CDR3 is 16 residues long. The germline V gene encodes CDR1 SGHNT and CDR2 YYREEE (reference sequence). In DNA, the CDR3 is TGTGCCAGCAGCTCCCCACGGGGGGGCATCAATTCACCCCTCCACTTT. It codes for CASSSPRGGINSPLHF.

The chain joins TRBV5-1 to TRBJ1-1; D perhaps matches TRBD1 (6 bases). CDR3 size: 15 residues. The V end was cut by 3 bases, the J end by 4 bases, with 16 bases between. In germline, CDR1 is SGHRS, CDR2 YFSETQ. The CDR3: CASSSQQGGGTEAFF. As DNA, the CDR3 is TGCGCCAGCAGCTCCCAACAGGGCGGCGGCACTGAAGCTTTCTTT.